This T cell receptor (beta chain) was sequenced during a study of blood T cell repertoires in COVID-19. Study-level information: The cDNA or gDNA used as material had been derived from T cells, B-cell-depleted T cells, or PBMCs.

The table lists this clone with many counts. Sequencing was performed with immunoSEQ multiplex PCR; in TCRdb, only in-frame clones are kept and a portion is missing. The data show 150,000 to 200,000 clones, with roughly 82% seen just once and 4.5% to 5.5% held by the top ten. The V end lost 0 bases, the J end lost 4 bases, and 12 bases lay between the germline ends. Per the germline V gene, CDR1 is MNHEY and CDR2 is SVGEGT. The CDR3 runs to 16 residues. The TCR sequence derives from a woman younger than 45 with acute or convalescent COVID-19. The rearrangement links TRBV6-2 or TRBV6-3 to TRBJ1-4; D possibly corresponds to TRBD1 (5 bases). Sequencing input: peripheral blood. CDR3 sequence: CASSYSNDGHNEKLFF. The DNA for the CDR3 is TGTGCCAGCAGTTACTCGAATGACGGACATAATGAAAAACTGTTTTTT.